The present T cell receptor beta chain was sequenced within a study of shared clonotypes between healthy human individuals. The repertoire was sequenced with immunoSEQ multiplex PCR; TCRdb's copy has only in-frame clones and lacks some. This table has 950,000 to 1,300,000 clones, more than 65% appearing once. To note about this clone: The antigen remains unidentified.

Findings and caveats of the study: Estimated richness was generally greater in naive than memory subsets.

Trimming took 0 bases from V and 7 from J, leaving 13 bases between them. The length of the CDR3 is 16 residues. The receptor comes from a man between 18 and 29 years old in good health. The specimen sequenced was memory CD4+ T cells sorted from blood. The subset is: CD45RA-negative fraction. This rearrangement joins TRBV6-7 to TRBJ1-6; the D is unclear. TRBV6-7 is an open reading frame whose function is uncertain. The CDR3 bases are TGTGCCAGCAGTTACTCCATAGGAAGCCTAAATTCACCCCTCCACTTT. Protein product: CASSYSIGSLNSPLHF.